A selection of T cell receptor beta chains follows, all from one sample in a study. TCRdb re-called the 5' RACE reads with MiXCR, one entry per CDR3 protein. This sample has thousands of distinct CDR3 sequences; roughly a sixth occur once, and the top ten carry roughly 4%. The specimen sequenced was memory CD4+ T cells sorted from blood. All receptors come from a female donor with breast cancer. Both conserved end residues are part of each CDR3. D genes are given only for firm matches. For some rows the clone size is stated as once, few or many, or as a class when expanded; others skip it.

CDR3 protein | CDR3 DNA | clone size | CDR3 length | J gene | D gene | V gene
CATSRGSAAQAFF | TGTGCCACCAGCAGAGGTTCCGCTGCACAAGCTTTCTTT | medium-sized | 13 | TRBJ1-1 | . | TRBV15
CASSATSGTRNEQFF | TGTGCCAGCAGCGCGACTAGCGGGACGAGGAATGAGCAGTTCTTC | many | 15 | TRBJ2-1 | TRBD2 | TRBV9
CASSLDSLAGTTDTQYF | TGTGCCAGCAGCTTAGATTCCCTAGCGGGTACCACAGATACGCAGTATTTT | medium-sized | 17 | TRBJ2-3 | TRBD2 | TRBV7-2
CASSPLENTEAFF | TGTGCCAGCAGTCCACTGGAGAACACTGAAGCTTTCTTT | medium-sized | 13 | TRBJ1-1 | . | TRBV2
CASSVTSGSNEQFF | TGTGCCAGCAGCGTGACTAGCGGGAGTAATGAGCAGTTCTTC | medium-sized | 14 | TRBJ2-1 | TRBD2 | TRBV9
CATTKGQGNSPLHF | TGTGCCACCACCAAAGGACAGGGGAATTCACCCCTCCACTTT | medium-sized | 14 | TRBJ1-6 | TRBD1 | TRBV7-9
CASSLTGGNSPLHF | TGTGCCAGCAGTTTGACAGGGGGAAATTCACCCCTCCACTTT | medium-sized | 14 | TRBJ1-6 | TRBD1 | TRBV27
CASSLGTGYTF | TGTGCCAGCAGCTTGGGAACAGGCTACACCTTC | medium-sized | 11 | TRBJ1-2 | . | TRBV5-5
CASSVGVLGQPQHF | TGTGCCAGCAGTGTTGGTGTCTTGGGTCAGCCCCAGCATTTT | medium-sized | 14 | TRBJ1-5 | . | TRBV6-1
CASSLVYAGPNTEAFF | TGTGCCAGCAGCTTAGTATACGCGGGGCCGAACACTGAAGCTTTCTTT | many | 16 | TRBJ1-1 | . | TRBV7-2
CAWSAPARLFF | TGTGCCTGGAGTGCTCCGGCTAGGCTGTTCTTC | many | 11 | TRBJ2-1 | . | TRBV30
CASASSPNTGELFF | TGCGCCAGCGCCTCTTCCCCGAACACCGGGGAGCTGTTTTTT | . | 14 | TRBJ2-2 | . | TRBV5-1
CASSLVAGTDTQYF | TGTGCCAGCAGCTTAGTCGCTGGCACAGATACGCAGTATTTT | . | 14 | TRBJ2-3 | . | TRBV7-9
CASGTWDQPQHF | TGTGCCAGCGGGACATGGGATCAGCCCCAGCATTTT | many | 12 | TRBJ1-5 | . | TRBV6-1
CASSQGTTRVTEAFF | TGCGCCAGCAGCCAAGGGACTACACGAGTAACTGAAGCTTTCTTT | medium-sized | 15 | TRBJ1-1 | . | TRBV4-1
CASTPLSLKNIQYF | TGTGCCAGCACCCCCCTGAGTTTAAAAAACATTCAGTACTTC | few | 14 | TRBJ2-4 | . | TRBV6-1
CASGPDYNEQFF | TGTGCTAGTGGTCCGGACTACAATGAGCAGTTCTTC | medium-sized | 12 | TRBJ2-1 | . | TRBV12-5
CASSTPRGPQHF | TGTGCCAGCAGCACCCCGAGGGGGCCCCAGCATTTT | . | 12 | TRBJ1-5 | . | TRBV7-2
CTTSREGSIFSTGELFF | TGTACCACCAGCAGAGAAGGTTCAATCTTTAGCACCGGGGAGCTGTTTTTT | once | 17 | TRBJ2-2 | . | TRBV15
CTSQRRERYF | TGTACCAGCCAACGACGTGAGCGGTACTTC | once | 10 | TRBJ2-7 | . | TRBV2
CASCLKADSDTQYF | TGTGCCAGCTGTTTGAAAGCGGACTCAGATACGCAGTATTTT | many | 14 | TRBJ2-3 | . | TRBV18
CASSWTSGRSEQYF | TGTGCCAGCAGCTGGACTAGCGGGAGGAGCGAGCAGTACTTC | many | 14 | TRBJ2-7 | TRBD2 | TRBV11-1
CVSSVSESPLHF | TGTGTCAGCAGCGTAAGTGAGTCACCCCTCCACTTT | . | 12 | TRBJ1-6 | . | TRBV11-3
CASSPWDRASDTQYF | TGCGCCAGCAGCCCCTGGGACAGGGCGTCAGATACGCAGTATTTT | medium-sized | 15 | TRBJ2-3 | TRBD1 | TRBV5-1
CASSSKVENTEAFF | TGCGCCAGCAGCTCGAAGGTCGAGAACACTGAAGCTTTCTTT | medium-sized | 14 | TRBJ1-1 | . | TRBV5-1
CATSRDRTYNEQFF | TGTGCCACCAGCAGAGACAGGACCTACAATGAGCAGTTCTTC | many | 14 | TRBJ2-1 | . | TRBV15
CASSGTGGETQYF | TGTGCCAGCAGTGGGACAGGGGGAGAGACCCAGTACTTC | medium-sized | 13 | TRBJ2-5 | TRBD1 | TRBV2
CASSNQTGRTEAFF | TGCGCCAGCAGCAATCAGACAGGGCGGACTGAAGCTTTCTTT | medium-sized | 14 | TRBJ1-1 | TRBD1 | TRBV5-1
CASSESGTLLDTQYF | TGCGCCAGCAGTGAGTCGGGTACCCTCTTAGATACGCAGTATTTT | medium-sized | 15 | TRBJ2-3 | . | TRBV10-1
CSVAGGADTQYF | TGCAGCGTTGCCGGGGGCGCAGATACGCAGTATTTT | medium-sized | 12 | TRBJ2-3 | . | TRBV29-1
CSALTGYQPQHF | TGCAGTGCGCTGACAGGGTATCAGCCCCAGCATTTT | . | 12 | TRBJ1-5 | TRBD1 | TRBV20-1
CASSAGSSGNEQFF | TGTGCCAGCTCGGCAGGTAGTTCTGGGAATGAGCAGTTCTTC | . | 14 | TRBJ2-1 | . | TRBV18
CASRSGTGAQPQHF | TGTGCCAGCAGAAGCGGGACAGGGGCTCAGCCCCAGCATTTT | medium-sized | 14 | TRBJ1-5 | TRBD1 | TRBV28
CAKQWASGGSTDTQYF | TGCGCCAAGCAGTGGGCTAGCGGGGGGAGCACAGATACGCAGTATTTT | medium-sized | 16 | TRBJ2-3 | TRBD2 | TRBV4-3
CASSARLAGNPETQYF | TGTGCCAGCAGCGCCCGACTAGCGGGGAACCCAGAGACCCAGTACTTC | medium-sized | 16 | TRBJ2-5 | TRBD2 | TRBV9
CASSEYRRSSYEQYF | TGTGCCAGCAGCGAGTACAGGCGAAGCTCCTACGAGCAGTACTTC | . | 15 | TRBJ2-7 | . | TRBV7-2
CASSSPLAGGPKTDTQYF | TGTGCCAGCAGTTCCCCCCTAGCGGGAGGGCCAAAAACAGATACGCAGTATTTT | . | 18 | TRBJ2-3 | TRBD2 | TRBV2
CASSPRWRDTEAFF | TGCGCCAGCAGCCCTAGATGGAGAGACACTGAAGCTTTCTTT | . | 14 | TRBJ1-1 | . | TRBV4-1
CSVLVFPSYNEQFF | TGCAGCGTTTTGGTATTTCCCTCCTACAATGAGCAGTTCTTC | many | 14 | TRBJ2-1 | . | TRBV29-1
CASSQDPLWRGVKAQHF | TGCGCCAGCAGCCAAGATCCCCTATGGCGGGGGGTCAAGGCCCAGCATTTT | . | 17 | TRBJ1-5 | . | TRBV4-1
CATRRGGAYGYTF | TGTGCCACCCGGCGGGGGGGGGCCTATGGCTACACCTTC | medium-sized | 13 | TRBJ1-2 | . | TRBV27
CSVQGSSYEQYF | TGCAGCGTTCAAGGCTCATCCTACGAGCAGTACTTC | . | 12 | TRBJ2-7 | . | TRBV29-1
CASSSGRRHQHF | TGTGCCAGCAGTTCGGGTAGGCGGCACCAGCACTTT | . | 12 | TRBJ1-5 | . | TRBV6-5
CASSSSQMTGYHSPLHF | TGTGCCAGCAGTTCCAGCCAAATGACAGGGTATCATTCACCCCTCCACTTT | medium-sized | 17 | TRBJ1-6 | TRBD1 | TRBV28
CASSYEETQYF | TGTGCCAGCAGCTACGAAGAGACCCAGTACTTC | medium-sized | 11 | TRBJ2-5 | . | TRBV11-2
CSVGSGRLDTQYF | TGCAGCGTTGGAAGCGGGAGGTTGGATACGCAGTATTTT | many | 13 | TRBJ2-3 | TRBD2 | TRBV29-1
CASSVAELGRGLEGNEQFF | TGTGCCAGCAGCGTAGCTGAGCTCGGTCGGGGCCTTGAGGGGAATGAGCAGTTCTTC | medium-sized | 19 | TRBJ2-1 | . | TRBV9
CASSARGGYEQYF | TGCGCCAGCAGCGCGAGGGGGGGTTACGAGCAGTACTTC | medium-sized | 13 | TRBJ2-7 | . | TRBV5-1
CASSQQTFPGRAYETQYF | TGCGCCAGCAGCCAGCAAACATTTCCGGGACGAGCGTACGAAACCCAGTACTTC | . | 18 | TRBJ2-5 | . | TRBV5-1
CASSLTGNNSPLHF | TGTGCCAGCTCACTTACAGGGAACAATTCACCCCTCCACTTT | medium-sized | 14 | TRBJ1-6 | . | TRBV18
CASSISGRGTDTQYF | TGTGCCAGCAGCATTAGCGGGAGAGGGACAGATACGCAGTATTTT | medium-sized | 15 | TRBJ2-3 | TRBD2 | TRBV13
CASRPSPGVKAFF | TGTGCCAGCAGACCGAGCCCAGGGGTCAAAGCTTTCTTT | medium-sized | 13 | TRBJ1-1 | . | TRBV6-5
CAVTSSTDTQYF | TGTGCTGTTACGTCTAGCACAGATACGCAGTATTTT | many | 12 | TRBJ2-3 | . | TRBV10-3
CAWRGTGSGRAFF | TGTGCCTGGAGGGGGACAGGGTCGGGGAGAGCTTTCTTT | many | 13 | TRBJ1-1 | TRBD1 | TRBV30